The 13 T cell receptor beta chains in this list originate from one sample, sequenced in a study of Ad26.COV2.S vaccination and SARS-CoV-2 variants. The treatment: 15 to 20 received Ad26.COV2.S at low or high dose, single or two shots; 5 received placebo; per-sample allocation not given. Sampling was done on day 63 after the first vaccine or placebo injection. Here immunoSEQ multiplex PCR was the method, and the copy in TCRdb shows in-frame clones only, minus some. The table has about 350,000 clones, 65% to 90% seen once. The material sequenced was peripheral blood, taken in a trial of Ad26.COV2.S vaccine versus placebo. These receptors all stem from a person between 18 and 59 years old who received the Ad26.COV2.S COVID-19 vaccine or a placebo.

The V call is TRBV6-2 or TRBV6-3, the J call TRBJ1-1; 11 nucleotides match TRBD1. Germline lookup yields CDR1 MNHEY and CDR2 SVGEGT. The CDR3 totals 16 residues. With 6 bases clipped from V and 0 bases from J, the junction kept 6 bases outside the gene matches. CDR3 sequence: CASSDRTGGVNTEAFF. The CDR3, as DNA: TGTGCCAGCAGCGACCGGACAGGGGGCGTGAACACTGAAGCTTTCTTT.

This clone occurred once. The chain employs TRBV30 and TRBJ1-4; D might be TRBD1 (6 bases). The germline gives CDR1 GTSNPN, CDR2 SVGIG (reference sequence). The CDR3 contains 13 residues. V gave up 1 base and J gave up 8 bases, with 11 bases separating them. CDR3 sequence (DNA): TGTGCCTGGAGTGCTGGCAGGGGCGAAAAACTGTTTTTT. Its translation is CAWSAGRGEKLFF. Variable domain in full (rest from reference TRBV30 and TRBJ1-4): SQTIHQWPATLVQPVGSPLSLECTVEGTSNPNLYWYRQAAGRGLQLLFYSVGIGQISSEVPQNLSASRPQDRQFILSSKKLLLSDSGFYLCAWSAGRGEKLFFGSGTQLSVL.

This clone was counted only a few times. The CDR3, as DNA: TGTGCCAGCAGTTTAGGCACAGATCAGCCCCAGCATTTT. Its protein product is CASSLGTDQPQHF. The V and J genes are TRBV27 and TRBJ1-5; D unresolved. CDR3 length: 13 residues. The V gene's germline CDR1 is MNHEY and CDR2 SMNVEV (reference sequence). V was trimmed by 2 bases and J by 5 bases, leaving 7 bases between them.

The gene calls are TRBV7-8 and TRBJ1-3, with D unclear. The germline gives CDR1 SGHVS, CDR2 FQNEAQ. Trimming shortened V by 4 bases and J by 1 base, and 17 bases separated the two germline ends. CDR3 length: 17 amino acids. CDR3 coding DNA: TGTGCCAGCAGCTCCGAGATAGGGTCCTATTCTGGAAACACCATATATTTT. This encodes CASSSEIGSYSGNTIYF.

This clone showed up just a few times. The chain is built from TRBV5-1 and TRBJ2-3, with TRBD2 matching 13 bases. Germline V gene sequence: CDR1 SGHRS, CDR2 YFSETQ. Germline trimming cut 4 bases from V and 2 bases from J; bases unmatched to any gene: 13. The CDR3 is made up of 19 amino acids. The CDR3 protein is CASSGLAGVPSFLTDTQYF. The CDR3 bases are TGCGCCAGCAGCGGACTAGCGGGGGTCCCCTCGTTTCTCACAGATACGCAGTATTTT.

The chain combines TRBV7-2 with TRBJ1-2; a weak D match, TRBD1 (5 bases). Germline values: CDR1 SGHTA, CDR2 FQGNSA. Trimming removed 5 bases at V and 2 bases at J, with 15 bases between. There are 15 residues in the CDR3. CDR3 amino acids: CASSAGGNPNYGYTF. The DNA of the CDR3 is TGTGCCAGCAGCGCGGGGGGGAACCCAAACTATGGCTACACCTTC.

For the CDR3, the DNA is TGCGCCAGCAGTCAACACCAAAACACCGGACCCAATTCACCCCTCCACTTT. Protein sequence: CASSQHQNTGPNSPLHF. The rearrangement joins TRBV23-1 to TRBJ1-6; unclear D gene. TRBV23-1 has ORF status, its function being uncertain. V lost 2 bases, J lost 7 bases, and 18 bases lay in between. The CDR3 sequence is 17 residues long.

V is TRBV4-3 and J is TRBJ1-5, with D perhaps matching TRBD1 (5 bases). CDR3 length: 15 amino acids. Germline V gives CDR1 LGHNA, CDR2 YSLEER. V dropped 2 bases and J dropped 4 bases, with 12 bases sitting between them. CDR3 region: CASSQKFTGNQPQHF. The CDR3 nucleotides read TGCGCCAGCAGCCAAAAATTTACAGGAAATCAGCCCCAGCATTTT.

The chain uses TRBV27 and TRBJ2-6, with D hard to call. Germline assignment: CDR1 MNHEY and CDR2 SMNVEV (reference sequence). The CDR3 spans 16 residues. V lost 5 bases to trimming and J lost 4 bases, with 15 bases between them. CDR3 in amino acids: CASSLNQARGANVLTF. CDR3 nucleotide sequence: TGTGCCAGCAGTCTGAATCAGGCTAGGGGGGCCAACGTCCTGACTTTC. Variable domain in full (rest from reference TRBV27 and TRBJ2-6): EAQVTQNPRYLITVTGKKLTVTCSQNMNHEYMSWYRQDPGLGLRQIYYSMNVEVTDKGDVPEGYKVSRKEKRNFPLILESPSPNQTSLYFCASSLNQARGANVLTFGAGSRLTVL.

This clone showed up just a few times. This sequence joins TRBV6-6 and TRBJ2-7; D is undetermined. Germline CDR1 and CDR2: MNHNY and SVGAGI (reference sequence). The CDR3 has 14 residues. Trimming stripped 5 bases from V and 3 bases from J, with 14 bases between. In DNA, the CDR3 is TGTGCCAGCAGTAACCCCTCTCTCCTCTACGAGCAGTACTTC. Protein: CASSNPSLLYEQYF.

As for this clone: Its ends do not fully match the called genes, so a read error is possible. V gene TRBV19 combines with J gene TRBJ1-2; D gene ambiguous. Germline V gene sequence: CDR1 LNHDA, CDR2 SQIVND (reference sequence). The CDR3 is 13 amino acids. Written as DNA, the CDR3 is TGTGCCAGTAGTTTAGACTCCTCCTATGGCTACACCTTC. Amino acid sequence: CASSLDSSYGYTF.

The sample holds a few counts of this clone. V and J are TRBV6-1 and TRBJ2-5; D is unclear. The CDR3 is 16 residues long. V dropped 1 base and J dropped 4 bases, with 16 bases sitting between them. Germline CDR1 reads MNHNS; CDR2 reads SASEGT. CDR3 DNA sequence: TGTGCCAGCAGTGAAGGAAAAGGTCCATGGGGAGAGACCCAGTACTTC. Encoded protein: CASSEGKGPWGETQYF.

There are a few counts of this clone. The chain recombines TRBV28 with TRBJ1-1; TRBD1 matches 8 bases. Germline-derived CDR1 and CDR2 are MDHEN and SYDVKM. The CDR3 contains 15 residues. V shed 5 bases and J 4 bases; nucleotides not matched to a gene: 9. CDR3 nucleotides: TGTGCCAGCAGTCCCTCAGGGGGCGGAAGCACTGAAGCTTTCTTT. It specifies CASSPSGGGSTEAFF.